The sequence of this TCR beta chain was determined in a study of cytomegalovirus exposure and HLA in healthy donors. The primer mix had 60 Vbeta and 13 Jbeta primers. The method was immunoSEQ multiplex PCR; TCRdb's version includes in-frame clones alone and lacks a portion of them. The sample includes around 160,000 clones, 60% to 80% of them seen just once. The CDR3 totals 14 residues. V was pared by 5 bases and J by 2 bases, with 0 bases of the junction left unmatched. In germline, CDR1 is KGHSH, CDR2 LQKENI. This clone came up a few times. Sequencing was carried out using PBMCs. The origin of this receptor is a male donor in good health and CMV-seronegative. The J gene is TRBJ2-1, the V gene TRBV18, with TRBD2 matching over 10 bases. Here the CDR3 reads CASSTSGAYNEQFF. The DNA for the CDR3 is TGTGCCAGCTCAACTAGCGGGGCCTACAATGAGCAGTTCTTC.